This T cell receptor (beta chain) appears in the sequencing data of a study of CD8 T cells in ankylosing spondylitis. Deletions cut 4 bases from V and 6 bases from J, with 15 bases between. Looked up from germline, CDR1 is LNHNV and CDR2 is YYDKDF (reference sequence). The CDR3 spans 15 residues. 5'-RACE, quantitative and with molecular barcodes, yielded the TCR beta libraries. TCRdb processed the 5' RACE reads anew with MiXCR; each CDR3 protein has one entry. The sample carries roughly 200,000 distinct CDR3 sequences, 10% to 15% recorded once. Overall study results and limits: Within matched ankylosing spondylitis synovial fluid, disease-linked clones were reportedly significantly enriched.

This clonotype was counted a few times. Its antigen is undetermined. This TCR came from a male donor with ankylosing spondylitis or in good health (not recorded which). The sample was blood, either unsorted or a sorted T cell fraction (not recorded which). The V call is TRBV15, the J call TRBJ1-4, with D perhaps TRBD1 (6 bases). The CDR3 spells CATSITGGEYEKLFF. The CDR3 bases are TGTGCCACCAGCATAACGGGGGGCGAATATGAAAAACTGTTTTTT.